This T cell receptor (beta chain) was found in a study of blood T cell repertoires in COVID-19. In the study overall: Acute and convalescent COVID-19 samples came from the United States, Italy and Spain.

Source study methods: Reference gene primer amplification in the assay estimated nucleated cell counts. Some clones are missing from TCRdb's copy, which holds only in-frame ones; the method was immunoSEQ multiplex PCR. That table furnishes V, J and clone size, whereas the DNA furnished D and trimming. The sample holds hundreds of thousands of clones, 75% to 90% seen once. With V trimmed by 4 bases and J by 5 bases, 5 bases remained unmatched. The CDR3 has 14 amino acids. CDR1 is LNHDA, CDR2 SQIVND, per germline (reference sequence). The sample consisted of PBMCs or T cells enriched from blood (not recorded which). The chain carries TRBV19 and TRBJ2-5, with 9 nucleotides matching TRBD1. The clonotype originates from a man between 60 and 70 years old who had recovered from COVID-19. The CDR3 sequence is CASSSHRGRETQYF. Written as DNA, the CDR3 is TGTGCCAGTAGTAGCCACAGGGGGCGGGAGACCCAGTACTTC.